One T cell receptor (beta chain) is described in this entry. The sample is drawn from a study of blood T cell repertoires in COVID-19. In the study overall: Collection of acute and convalescent COVID-19 samples took place in the United States, Italy and Spain. Sources were T cells, B-cell-depleted T cells, or PBMCs; the material itself was cDNA or gDNA.

The CDR3 runs 15 residues. V gave up 2 bases and J gave up 3 bases; unmatched junction bases: 2. Germline lookup yields CDR1 MNHEY and CDR2 SVGEGT. In the original processing: Amplified reference gene primers provided the basis for estimating nucleated cell counts. Libraries were prepared by immunoSEQ multiplex PCR; TCRdb keeps only in-frame clonotypes and omits some of them. V and J calls and clone size are given by that table; D and trimming were obtained from the DNA. The table lists some 240,000 clones, around 82% of them singletons. The clonotype originates from a woman in her 70s with acute or convalescent COVID-19. The chain links TRBV6-2 or TRBV6-3 to TRBJ2-1; 9 nucleotides align to TRBD2. The source material was peripheral blood. CDR3 region: CASSYGRGGYNEQFF. CDR3 bases: TGTGCCAGCAGTTACGGGCGGGGGGGCTACAATGAGCAGTTCTTC.